This T cell receptor beta chain comes out of a study of T cells after yellow fever vaccination. One entry per CDR3 protein, called by TCRdb with MiXCR from the 5' RACE reads. The sample records approximately 550,000 distinct CDR3 sequences, 15% to 20% being singletons. The CDR3 is 15 residues long. The V and J ends lost 2 bases and 0 bases respectively, with 10 bases between them. Germline CDR1 and CDR2: MNHEY and SVGAGI. The rearrangement joins TRBV6-5 to TRBJ1-2; D is ambiguous. Sequencing used PBMCs, obtained 15 days after the yellow fever booster vaccination. The receptor was derived from a young man who received the YFV17D yellow fever vaccine. The CDR3 sequence: CASSYEASPNYGYTF. The CDR3 nucleotides are TGTGCCAGCAGTTACGAGGCCAGCCCTAACTATGGCTACACCTTC.